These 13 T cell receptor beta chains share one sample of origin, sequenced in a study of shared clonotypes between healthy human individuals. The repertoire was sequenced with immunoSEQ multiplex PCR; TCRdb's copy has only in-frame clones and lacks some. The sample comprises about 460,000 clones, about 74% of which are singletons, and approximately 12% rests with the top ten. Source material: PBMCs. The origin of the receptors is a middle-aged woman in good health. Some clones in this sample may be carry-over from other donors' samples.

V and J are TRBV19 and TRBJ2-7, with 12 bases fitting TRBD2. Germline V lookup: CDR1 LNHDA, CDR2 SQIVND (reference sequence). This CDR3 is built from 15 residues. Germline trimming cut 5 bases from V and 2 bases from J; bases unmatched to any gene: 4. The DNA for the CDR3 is TGTGCCAGTAGTGGTCTAGCGGGAGGGCCCTACGAGCAGTACTTC. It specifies CASSGLAGGPYEQYF.

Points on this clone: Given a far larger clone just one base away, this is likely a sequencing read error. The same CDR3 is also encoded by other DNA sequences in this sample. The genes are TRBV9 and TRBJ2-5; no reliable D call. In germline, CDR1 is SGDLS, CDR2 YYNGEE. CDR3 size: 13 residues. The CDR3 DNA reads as TGTGCCAGCAGCGTAGGGTGGCAAGAAACCCAGTACTTC. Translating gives CASSVGWQETQYF.

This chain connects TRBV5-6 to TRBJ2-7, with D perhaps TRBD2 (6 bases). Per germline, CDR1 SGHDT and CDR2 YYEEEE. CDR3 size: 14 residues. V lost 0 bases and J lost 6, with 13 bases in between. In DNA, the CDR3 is TGTGCCAGCAGCTTGGGTCCTAGTAGCGGCGAGCAGTACTTC. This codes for CASSLGPSSGEQYF.

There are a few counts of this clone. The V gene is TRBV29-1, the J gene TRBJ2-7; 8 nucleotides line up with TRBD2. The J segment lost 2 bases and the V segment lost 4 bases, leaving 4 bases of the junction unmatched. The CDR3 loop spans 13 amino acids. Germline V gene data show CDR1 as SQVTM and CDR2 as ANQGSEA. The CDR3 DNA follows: TGCAGCGTTGTTCTAGCGGGCGCCTACGAGCAGTACTTC. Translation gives CSVVLAGAYEQYF.

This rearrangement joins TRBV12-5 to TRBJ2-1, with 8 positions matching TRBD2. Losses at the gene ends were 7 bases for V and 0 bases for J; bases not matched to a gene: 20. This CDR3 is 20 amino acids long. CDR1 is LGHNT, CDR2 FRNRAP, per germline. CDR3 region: CASATNAGGGFLSSYNEQFF. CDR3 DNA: TGTGCTAGTGCAACCAATGCGGGCGGGGGGTTCCTGAGCTCCTACAATGAGCAGTTCTTC.

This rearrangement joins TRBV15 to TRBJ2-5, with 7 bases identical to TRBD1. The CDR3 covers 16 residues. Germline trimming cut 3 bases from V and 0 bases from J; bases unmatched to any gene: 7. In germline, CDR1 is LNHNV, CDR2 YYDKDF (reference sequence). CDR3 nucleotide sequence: TGTGCCACCAGCAGCTTTGGGACAGCCAACCAAGAGACCCAGTACTTC. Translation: CATSSFGTANQETQYF.

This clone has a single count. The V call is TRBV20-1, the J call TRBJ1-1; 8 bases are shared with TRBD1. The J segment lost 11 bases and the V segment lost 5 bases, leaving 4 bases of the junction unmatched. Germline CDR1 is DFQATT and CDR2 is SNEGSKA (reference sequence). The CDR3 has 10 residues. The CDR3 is CSAGGQVAFF. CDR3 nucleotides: TGCAGTGCTGGGGGACAGGTTGCTTTCTTT.

CDR3 in DNA: TGTGCCAGCAGTGAATTAGGGACAGGGTTCGAGCAGTACTTC. This codes for CASSELGTGFEQYF. The chain combines TRBV25-1 with TRBJ2-7, with 9 bases fitting TRBD1. This CDR3 comprises 14 residues. J lost 6 bases, V lost 1 base, and 4 bases had no gene match. Germline CDR1 MGHDK, CDR2 SYGVNS.

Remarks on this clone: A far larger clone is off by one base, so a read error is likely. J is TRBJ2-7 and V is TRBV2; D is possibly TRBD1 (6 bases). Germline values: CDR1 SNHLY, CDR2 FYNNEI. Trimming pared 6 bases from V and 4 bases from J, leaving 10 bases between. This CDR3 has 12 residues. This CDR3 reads CASRTQGYEQYF. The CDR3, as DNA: TGTGCCAGCAGGACACAGGGTTACGAGCAGTACTTC.

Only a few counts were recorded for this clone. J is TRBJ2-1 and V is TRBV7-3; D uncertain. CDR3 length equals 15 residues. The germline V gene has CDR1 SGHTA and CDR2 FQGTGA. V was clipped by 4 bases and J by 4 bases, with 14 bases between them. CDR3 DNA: TGTGCCAGCAGCTCCTCGGGCGCAACATACAATGAGCAGTTCTTC. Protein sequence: CASSSSGATYNEQFF.

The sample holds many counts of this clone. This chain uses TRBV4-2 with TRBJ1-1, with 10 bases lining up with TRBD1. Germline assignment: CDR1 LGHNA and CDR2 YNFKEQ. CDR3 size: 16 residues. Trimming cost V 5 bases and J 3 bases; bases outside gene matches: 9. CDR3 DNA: TGTGCCAGCAGCTTGGGGACAGGGGTTGAGGACACTGAAGCTTTCTTT. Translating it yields CASSLGTGVEDTEAFF.

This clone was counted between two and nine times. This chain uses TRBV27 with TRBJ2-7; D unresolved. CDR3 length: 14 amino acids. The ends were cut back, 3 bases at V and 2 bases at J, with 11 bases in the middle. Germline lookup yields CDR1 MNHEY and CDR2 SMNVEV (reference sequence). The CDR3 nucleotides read TGTGCCAGCAGTTTTGATCGGCGAACCTACGAGCAGTACTTC. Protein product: CASSFDRRTYEQYF.

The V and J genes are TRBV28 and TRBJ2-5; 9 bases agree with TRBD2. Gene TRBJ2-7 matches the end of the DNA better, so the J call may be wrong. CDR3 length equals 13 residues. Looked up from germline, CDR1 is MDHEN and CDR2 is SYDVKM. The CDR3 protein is CARHNSGSCEQYF. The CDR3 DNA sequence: TGTGCCAGGCATAATAGCGGGAGCTGCGAGCAGTACTTC.